Here is one T cell receptor beta chain with its context. Original processing methods: Reference gene primer amplification gave nucleated cell count estimates. Generated by immunoSEQ multiplex PCR, the TCRdb table keeps only in-frame clones and is missing some. The V and J calls and clone size were taken over from that table, and D and trimming were inferred from the DNA. The sample consists of about 25,000 clones, less than 90% of them appearing once. The CDR3 has 13 amino acids. Between the trimmed V and J ends, which lost 3 bases and 4 bases, there was a span of 9 bases. Germline V gene data show CDR1 as LNHDA and CDR2 as SQIVND (reference sequence). These data come from a study of blood T cell repertoires in COVID-19. Across the study: Sources were T cells, B-cell-depleted T cells, or PBMCs; the material itself was cDNA or gDNA.

The sequencing input was peripheral blood. This rearrangement joins TRBV19 to TRBJ1-1, with a weak D call TRBD1 (5 bases). The clonotype was recovered from a man in his sixties or seventies with active COVID-19. The CDR3 DNA sequence: TGTGCCAGTAGTATCGGGAGGGGCACTGAAGCTTTCTTT. The encoded protein is CASSIGRGTEAFF.